The 20 T cell receptor beta chains reported below all come from one sample, sequenced in a study of cytomegalovirus exposure and HLA in healthy donors. Use of 60 Vbeta and 13 Jbeta primers characterized the PCR. Produced via immunoSEQ multiplex PCR; TCRdb's table is partial and in-frame only. Among hundreds of thousands of clones listed, just over 75% were seen once. Sequenced input: PBMCs. The receptors shown here come from a young man in good health and CMV-seronegative.

This clone was seen a few times. The chain couples TRBV29-1 to TRBJ2-5; D may be TRBD2 (6 bases). Between the trimmed V and J ends, which lost 3 bases and 4 bases, there was a span of 12 bases. The length of the CDR3 is 13 residues. The germline gives CDR1 SQVTM, CDR2 ANQGSEA. The CDR3 sequence: CSVERGRGETQYF. CDR3 nucleotide sequence: TGCAGCGTTGAGCGGGGTAGGGGAGAGACCCAGTACTTC. The full variable domain, rest sourced from reference TRBV29-1 and TRBJ2-5, is SAVISQKPSRDICQRGTSLTIQCQVDSQVTMMFWYRQQPGQSLTLIATANQGSEATYESGFVIDKFPISRPNLTFSTLTVSNMSPEDSSIYLCSVERGRGETQYFGPGTRLLVL.

This chain joins TRBV7-9 and TRBJ2-1; TRBD2 matches 7 bases. J gave up 4 bases and V 6 bases, and 9 bases lay outside the gene matches. Germline CDR1 is SEHNR and CDR2 is FQNEAQ (reference sequence). The CDR3 is 15 amino acids. The CDR3 bases are TGTGCCAGCAGAGGGGAGGGAAAACAATACAATGAGCAGTTCTTC. It codes for CASRGEGKQYNEQFF.

This clone was recorded a few times. This CDR3 is CATSSKKTWTSGTTGGNEQFF. CDR3 DNA sequence: TGTGCCACCAGCAGTAAAAAGACATGGACTAGCGGGACCACCGGGGGTAATGAGCAGTTCTTC. The chain is built from TRBV15 and TRBJ2-1, with 12 bases aligning to TRBD2. Per the germline V gene, CDR1 is LNHNV and CDR2 is YYDKDF (reference sequence). V was pared by 3 bases and J by 7 bases, with 22 bases of the junction left unmatched. CDR3 length equals 21 residues.

The J gene is TRBJ2-1, the V gene TRBV9; 10 nucleotides line up with TRBD2. The germline gives CDR1 SGDLS, CDR2 YYNGEE. J gave up 4 bases and V 2 bases, and 3 bases lay outside the gene matches. The CDR3 covers 15 residues. CDR3 residues: CASSVLAGVYNEQFF. CDR3 DNA sequence: TGTGCCAGCAGCGTGCTAGCGGGAGTATACAATGAGCAGTTCTTC.

The chain carries TRBV27 and TRBJ2-7; TRBD2 matches 12 bases. V shed 4 bases and J 7 bases; nucleotides not matched to a gene: 11. Germline CDR1 and CDR2: MNHEY and SMNVEV (reference sequence). The CDR3 is made up of 16 amino acids. CDR3 sequence reads: CASSSLAGGTIEEQYF. CDR3 in DNA: TGTGCCAGCAGTTCCCTAGCGGGAGGGACGATTGAGGAGCAGTACTTC.

The chain is built from TRBV30 and TRBJ2-6; 7 bases map to TRBD2. Per the germline V gene, CDR1 is GTSNPN and CDR2 is SVGIG (reference sequence). The CDR3 spans 14 residues. J lost 2 bases, V lost 5 bases, and 3 bases had no gene match. As DNA, the CDR3 is TGTGCCTGGGCTAGCGGAACTGGGGCCAACGTCCTGACTTTC. It codes for CAWASGTGANVLTF.

CDR3 sequence (DNA): TGTGCCAGCAGCCAAGTCGGCCGAGGGAGCTCCTACAATGAGCAGTTCTTC. Its protein is CASSQVGRGSSYNEQFF. The chain joins TRBV4-2 to TRBJ2-1; TRBD2 might be the D (5 bases). Germline values: CDR1 LGHNA, CDR2 YNFKEQ. V lost 1 base and J lost 0, with 13 bases in between. The CDR3 extends over 17 amino acids.

This chain links TRBV6-1 with TRBJ1-1; D gene unclear. CDR3 size: 13 residues. The V gene's germline CDR1 is MNHNS and CDR2 SASEGT. The V end lost 4 bases, the J end lost 1 base, and 7 bases lay between the germline ends. CDR3 sequence (DNA): TGTGCCAGCAGTGTAGAGGGGAACACTGAAGCTTTCTTT. Its protein is CASSVEGNTEAFF.

The V gene is TRBV19, the J gene TRBJ2-1; D remains ambiguous. The CDR3 consists of 13 residues. Germline loops: CDR1 LNHDA, CDR2 SQIVND (reference sequence). Between the trimmed V and J ends, which lost 3 bases and 7 bases, there was a span of 10 bases. CDR3: CASSINLNNEQFF. Written as DNA, the CDR3 is TGTGCCAGTAGTATTAACTTAAATAATGAGCAGTTCTTC.

V and J are TRBV7-6 and TRBJ2-7; D is undetermined. The germline V gene encodes CDR1 SGHVS and CDR2 FNYEAQ. The CDR3 contains 11 residues. The V and J ends lost 5 bases and 6 bases respectively, with 8 bases between them. DNA of the CDR3: TGTGCCAGCAGCAGCTTCGGCGAGCAGTACTTC. Amino acids: CASSSFGEQYF.

The gene calls are TRBV25-1 and TRBJ1-4, with D uncertain. The CDR3 runs 15 residues. Trimming removed 7 bases at V and 8 bases at J, with 20 bases between. Germline V CDR1 and CDR2: MGHDK, SYGVNS. The CDR3 nucleotides read TGTGCCAGCAAGGCGGGTGGGGTGATGAAGGAAAAACTGTTTTTT. Translated: CASKAGGVMKEKLFF.

This clone was recorded once. This chain connects TRBV9 to TRBJ2-3; D is unclear. V gave up 3 bases and J gave up 6 bases, with 11 bases separating them. This CDR3 comprises 13 residues. CDR1 and CDR2 from the germline V gene are SGDLS and YYNGEE. CDR3 protein: CASSGAWADTQYF. CDR3 nucleotides: TGTGCCAGCAGCGGAGCATGGGCGGATACGCAGTATTTT.

This clone was observed once. This chain links TRBV19 with TRBJ1-4, with TRBD1 as a possible D gene (5 bases). Trimming removed 5 bases from V and 4 bases from J, with 11 bases in between. Per germline, CDR1 LNHDA and CDR2 SQIVND (reference sequence). This CDR3 region has 14 residues. The CDR3 DNA reads as TGTGCCAGTAGTCAGTGGACAATTAATGAAAAACTGTTTTTT. It specifies CASSQWTINEKLFF.

The chain uses TRBV27 and TRBJ2-5, with TRBD1 identical over 8 bases. The CDR3 spans 13 residues. Germline CDR1 MNHEY, CDR2 SMNVEV (reference sequence). Trimming cost V 7 bases and J 3 bases; bases outside gene matches: 4. CDR3 bases: TGTGCCAGCATTCGACAGGGGAAAGAGACCCAGTACTTC. As protein: CASIRQGKETQYF.

The rearrangement joins TRBV23-1 to TRBJ1-4, with D unclear. TRBV23-1 qualifies as an ORF whose function is uncertain. Trimming stripped 0 bases from V and 0 bases from J, with 11 bases between. The CDR3 has 17 amino acids. The CDR3 sequence is CASSQSRTAATNEKLFF. The CDR3 DNA is TGCGCCAGCAGTCAATCAAGAACAGCCGCAACTAATGAAAAACTGTTTTTT.

The chain couples TRBV9 to TRBJ2-5, with a weak D call TRBD2 (6 bases). V shed 0 bases and J shed 5 bases, with 11 bases lying between them. The CDR3 runs to 14 residues. The germline V gene has CDR1 SGDLS and CDR2 YYNGEE. CDR3: CASSVGGGIETQYF. DNA for the CDR3: TGTGCCAGCAGCGTAGGTGGAGGGATCGAGACCCAGTACTTC.

The chain couples TRBV4-1 to TRBJ2-1, with D maybe TRBD1 (5 bases). The germline gives CDR1 MGHRA, CDR2 YSYEKL. V lost 2 bases and J 4 bases, leaving 9 bases between the germline ends. This CDR3 spans 14 amino acids. The CDR3 sequence is CASSQTTAYNEQFF. CDR3 in DNA: TGCGCCAGCAGCCAAACGACAGCTTACAATGAGCAGTTCTTC.

The gene calls are TRBV20-1 and TRBJ1-2, with D unresolved. This CDR3 is 11 amino acids long. Germline V gives CDR1 DFQATT, CDR2 SNEGSKA (reference sequence). V lost 5 bases to trimming and J lost 2 bases, with 6 bases between them. This CDR3 is CSAVRNYGYTF. DNA for the CDR3: TGCAGTGCTGTACGGAACTATGGCTACACCTTC.

A single count supports this clone. The chain joins TRBV6-1 to TRBJ2-3; the D gene is possibly TRBD2 (5 bases). The CDR3 is made up of 13 amino acids. From germline, CDR1 is MNHNS and CDR2 SASEGT. V was cut by 7 bases and J by 4 bases, with 12 bases left in between. The CDR3 DNA sequence: TGTGCCAGCACCACCCTCGGGGCAGATACGCAGTATTTT. It is translated as CASTTLGADTQYF.

The rearrangement uses TRBV19 and TRBJ2-3; possible D gene TRBD1, 5 bases. Looked up from germline, CDR1 is LNHDA and CDR2 is SQIVND (reference sequence). Trimming pared 5 bases from V and 1 base from J, leaving 7 bases between. The CDR3 covers 13 residues. The CDR3 sequence is CASSAQGTDTQYF. In DNA form, the CDR3 reads TGTGCCAGTAGTGCACAGGGCACAGATACGCAGTATTTT.